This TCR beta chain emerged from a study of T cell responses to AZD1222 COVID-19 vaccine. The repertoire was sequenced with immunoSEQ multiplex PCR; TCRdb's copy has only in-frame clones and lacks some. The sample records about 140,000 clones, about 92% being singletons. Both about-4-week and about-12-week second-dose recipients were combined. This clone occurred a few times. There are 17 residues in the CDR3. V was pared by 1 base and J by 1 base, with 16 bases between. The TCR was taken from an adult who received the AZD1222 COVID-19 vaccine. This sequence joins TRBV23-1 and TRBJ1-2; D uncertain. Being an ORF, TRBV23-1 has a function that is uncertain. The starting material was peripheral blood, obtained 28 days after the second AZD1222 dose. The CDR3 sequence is CASSQWATFYSNYGYTF. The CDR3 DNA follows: TGCGCCAGCAGTCAATGGGCGACGTTCTACAGTAACTATGGCTACACCTTC.